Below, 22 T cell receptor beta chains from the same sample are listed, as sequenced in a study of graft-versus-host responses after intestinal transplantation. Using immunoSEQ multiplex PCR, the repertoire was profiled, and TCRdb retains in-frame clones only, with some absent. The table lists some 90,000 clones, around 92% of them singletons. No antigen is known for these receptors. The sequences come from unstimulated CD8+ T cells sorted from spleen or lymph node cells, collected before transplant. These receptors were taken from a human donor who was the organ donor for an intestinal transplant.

The chain's CDR3 is CASSSIESGADTQYF. In DNA, the CDR3 is TGTGCCAGCAGCTCCATCGAATCAGGGGCAGATACGCAGTATTTT. The genes are TRBV7-9 and TRBJ2-3; possible D gene TRBD1, 6 bases. The CDR3 totals 15 residues. Germline V gene data show CDR1 as SEHNR and CDR2 as FQNEAQ (reference sequence). V gave up 4 bases and J gave up 4 bases, with 15 bases separating them.

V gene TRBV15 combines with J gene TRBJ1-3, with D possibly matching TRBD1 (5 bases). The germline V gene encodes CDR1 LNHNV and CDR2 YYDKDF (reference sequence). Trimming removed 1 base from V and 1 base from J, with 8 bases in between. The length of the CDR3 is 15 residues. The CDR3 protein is CATSRVGGSGNTIYF. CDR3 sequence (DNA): TGTGCCACCAGCAGAGTCGGGGGATCTGGAAACACCATATATTTT.

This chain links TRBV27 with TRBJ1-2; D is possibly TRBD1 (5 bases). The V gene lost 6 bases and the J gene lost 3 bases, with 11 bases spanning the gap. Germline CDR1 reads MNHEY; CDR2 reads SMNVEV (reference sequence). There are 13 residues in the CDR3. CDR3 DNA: TGTGCCAGCAGATACGGGGGGGACTATGGCTACACCTTC. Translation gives CASRYGGDYGYTF.

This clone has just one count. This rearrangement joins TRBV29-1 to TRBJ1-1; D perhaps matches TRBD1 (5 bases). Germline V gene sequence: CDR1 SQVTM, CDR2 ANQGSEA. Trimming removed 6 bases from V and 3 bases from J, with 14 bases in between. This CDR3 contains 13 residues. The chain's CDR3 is CSVLVGGHTEAFF. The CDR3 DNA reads TGCAGCGTCCTCGTGGGGGGACACACTGAAGCTTTCTTT.

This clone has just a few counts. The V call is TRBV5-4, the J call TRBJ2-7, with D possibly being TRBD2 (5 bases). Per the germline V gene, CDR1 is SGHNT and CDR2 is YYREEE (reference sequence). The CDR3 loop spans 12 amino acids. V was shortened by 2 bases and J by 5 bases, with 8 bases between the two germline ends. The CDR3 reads CASSLLSDEQYF. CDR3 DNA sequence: TGTGCCAGCAGCTTACTTAGCGACGAGCAGTACTTC.

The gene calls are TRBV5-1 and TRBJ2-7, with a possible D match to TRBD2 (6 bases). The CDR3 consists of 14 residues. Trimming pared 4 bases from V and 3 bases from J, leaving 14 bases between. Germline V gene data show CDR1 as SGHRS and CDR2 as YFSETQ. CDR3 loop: CASSLVGGFYEQYF. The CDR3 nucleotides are TGCGCCAGCAGCCTAGTTGGGGGGTTCTACGAGCAGTACTTC.

The CDR3 nucleotides read TGTGCCAGCAGCGTAAGCGGGGGGGCAGAGACCCAGTACTTC. It translates to CASSVSGGAETQYF. The J gene is TRBJ2-5, the V gene TRBV9; 10 bases agree with TRBD2. The CDR3 covers 14 residues. V gave up 1 base and J gave up 4 bases; unmatched junction bases: 1. Looked up from germline, CDR1 is SGDLS and CDR2 is YYNGEE.

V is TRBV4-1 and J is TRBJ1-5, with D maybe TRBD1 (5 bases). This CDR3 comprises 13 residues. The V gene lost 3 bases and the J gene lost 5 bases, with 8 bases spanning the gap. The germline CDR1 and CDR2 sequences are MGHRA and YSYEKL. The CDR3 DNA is TGCGCCAGCAGCCAGTGGGGGGATCAGCCCCAGCATTTT. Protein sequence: CASSQWGDQPQHF.

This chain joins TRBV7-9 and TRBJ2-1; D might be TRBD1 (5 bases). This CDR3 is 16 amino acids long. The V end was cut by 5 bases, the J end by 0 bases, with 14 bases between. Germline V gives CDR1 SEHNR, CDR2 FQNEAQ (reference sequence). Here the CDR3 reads CASSNTGLLSYNEQFF. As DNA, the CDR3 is TGTGCCAGCAGCAATACAGGTTTACTCTCCTACAATGAGCAGTTCTTC.

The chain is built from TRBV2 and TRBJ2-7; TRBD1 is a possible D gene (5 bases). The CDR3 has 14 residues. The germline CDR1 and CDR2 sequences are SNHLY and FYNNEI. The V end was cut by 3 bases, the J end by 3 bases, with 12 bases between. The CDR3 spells CASSDDSSSYEQYF. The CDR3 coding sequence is TGTGCCAGCAGTGACGACAGTTCTAGCTACGAGCAGTACTTC.

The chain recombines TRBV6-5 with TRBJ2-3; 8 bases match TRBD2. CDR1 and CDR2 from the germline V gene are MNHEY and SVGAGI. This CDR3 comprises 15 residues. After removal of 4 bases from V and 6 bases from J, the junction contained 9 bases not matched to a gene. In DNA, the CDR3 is TGTGCCAGCAGTTTTCCGGGACTAGGCCGGGATACGCAGTATTTT. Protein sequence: CASSFPGLGRDTQYF.

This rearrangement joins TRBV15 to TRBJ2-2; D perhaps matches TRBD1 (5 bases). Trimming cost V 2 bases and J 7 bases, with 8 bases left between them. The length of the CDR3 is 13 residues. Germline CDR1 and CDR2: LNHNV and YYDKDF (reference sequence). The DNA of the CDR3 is TGTGCCACCAGCAGACCGACAGTCGGGGAGCTGTTTTTT. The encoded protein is CATSRPTVGELFF.

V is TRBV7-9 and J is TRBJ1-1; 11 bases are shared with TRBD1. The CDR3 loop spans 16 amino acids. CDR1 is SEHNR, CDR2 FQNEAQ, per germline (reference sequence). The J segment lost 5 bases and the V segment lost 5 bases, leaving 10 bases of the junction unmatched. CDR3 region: CASSRTGGAVRTEAFF. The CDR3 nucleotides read TGTGCCAGCAGCCGGACAGGGGGCGCGGTCCGGACTGAAGCTTTCTTT. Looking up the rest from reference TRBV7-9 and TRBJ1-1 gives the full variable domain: DTGVSQNPRHKITKRGQNVTFRCDPISEHNRLYWYRQTLGQGPEFLTYFQNEAQLEKSRLLSDRFSAERPKGSFSTLEIQRTEQGDSAMYLCASSRTGGAVRTEAFFGQGTRLTVV.

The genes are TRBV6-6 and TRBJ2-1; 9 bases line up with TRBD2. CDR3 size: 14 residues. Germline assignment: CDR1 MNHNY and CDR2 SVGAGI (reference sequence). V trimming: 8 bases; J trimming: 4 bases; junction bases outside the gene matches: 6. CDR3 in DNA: TGTGCCAGCTTACCTAGCGGGGTATACAATGAGCAGTTCTTC. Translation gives CASLPSGVYNEQFF.

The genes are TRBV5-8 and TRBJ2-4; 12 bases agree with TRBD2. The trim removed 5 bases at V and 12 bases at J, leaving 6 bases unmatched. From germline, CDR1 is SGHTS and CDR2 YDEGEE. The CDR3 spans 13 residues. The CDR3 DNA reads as TGTGCCAGCAGATGGCTAGCGGGGGGGCCTCAGTACTTC. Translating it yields CASRWLAGGPQYF. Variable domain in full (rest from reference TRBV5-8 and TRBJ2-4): EAGVTQSPTHLIKTRGQQATLRCSPISGHTSVYWYQQALGLGLQFLLWYDEGEERNRGNFPPRFSGRQFPNYSSELNVNALELEDSALYLCASRWLAGGPQYFGAGTRLSVL.

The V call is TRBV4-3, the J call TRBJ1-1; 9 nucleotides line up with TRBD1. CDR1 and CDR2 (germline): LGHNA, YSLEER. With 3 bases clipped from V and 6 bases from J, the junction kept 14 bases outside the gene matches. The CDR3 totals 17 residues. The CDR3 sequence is CASSQYRPGQGLAEAFF. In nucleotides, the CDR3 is TGCGCCAGCAGCCAGTATCGTCCGGGACAGGGACTTGCTGAAGCTTTCTTT.

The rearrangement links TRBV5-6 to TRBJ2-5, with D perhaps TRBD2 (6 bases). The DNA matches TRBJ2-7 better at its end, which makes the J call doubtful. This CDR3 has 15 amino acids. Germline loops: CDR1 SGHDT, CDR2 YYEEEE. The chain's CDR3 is CASRAEGKGDYEQYF. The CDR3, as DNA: TGTGCCAGCAGAGCGGAGGGGAAAGGGGACTACGAGCAGTACTTC.

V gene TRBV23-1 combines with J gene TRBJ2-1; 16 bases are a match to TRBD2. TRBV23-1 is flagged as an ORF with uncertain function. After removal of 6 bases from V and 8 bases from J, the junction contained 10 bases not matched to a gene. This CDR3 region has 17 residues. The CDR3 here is CASRGLAGGPRADEQFF. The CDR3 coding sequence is TGCGCCAGCAGGGGACTAGCGGGGGGGCCTCGTGCCGATGAGCAGTTCTTC.

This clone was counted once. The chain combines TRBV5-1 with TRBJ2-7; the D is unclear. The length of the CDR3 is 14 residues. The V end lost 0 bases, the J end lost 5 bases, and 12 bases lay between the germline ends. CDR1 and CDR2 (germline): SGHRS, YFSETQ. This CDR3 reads CASSLDEVSNEQYF. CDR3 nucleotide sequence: TGCGCCAGCAGCTTGGACGAGGTATCCAACGAGCAGTACTTC.

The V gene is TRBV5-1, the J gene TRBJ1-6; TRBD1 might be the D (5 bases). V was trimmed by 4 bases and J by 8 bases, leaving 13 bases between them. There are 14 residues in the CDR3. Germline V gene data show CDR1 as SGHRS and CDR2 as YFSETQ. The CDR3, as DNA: TGCGCCAGCAGCCCGGGGGGGTCTGATTCACCCCTCCACTTT. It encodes CASSPGGSDSPLHF. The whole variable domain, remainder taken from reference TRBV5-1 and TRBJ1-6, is KAGVTQTPRYLIKTRGQQVTLSCSPISGHRSVSWYQQTPGQGLQFLFEYFSETQRNKGNFPGRFSGRQFSNSRSEMNVSTLELGDSALYLCASSPGGSDSPLHFGNGTRLTVT.

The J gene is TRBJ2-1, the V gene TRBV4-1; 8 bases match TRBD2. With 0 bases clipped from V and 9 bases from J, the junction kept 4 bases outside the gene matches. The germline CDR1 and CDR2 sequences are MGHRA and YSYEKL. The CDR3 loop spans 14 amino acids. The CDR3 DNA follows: TGCGCCAGCAGCCAAGAATCGCGGGGGGTTGAGCAGTTCTTC. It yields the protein CASSQESRGVEQFF.

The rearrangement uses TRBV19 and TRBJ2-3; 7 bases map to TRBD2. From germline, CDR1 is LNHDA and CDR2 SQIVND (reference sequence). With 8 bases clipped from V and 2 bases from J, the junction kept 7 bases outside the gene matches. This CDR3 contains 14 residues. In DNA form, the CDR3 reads TGTGCCAGTGATCTCGGGGGGACCACAGATACGCAGTATTTT. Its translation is CASDLGGTTDTQYF.